The present entry profiles one TCR beta chain with its context. Sequencing used immunoSEQ multiplex PCR; TCRdb keeps in-frame clones, though not all of them. The sample holds 27,000 or so clones, 88% seen once. V dropped 0 bases and J dropped 6 bases, with 9 bases sitting between them. The CDR3 covers 13 residues. CDR1 and CDR2 (germline): SGDLS, YYNGEE. This sample is drawn from a study of T cell changes during pregnancy in multiple sclerosis. This clonotype was sampled from a female donor with multiple sclerosis, enrolled in a pregnancy study. The sequences come from CD8+ T cells from peripheral blood mononuclear cells, collected in the second trimester of pregnancy. V usage is TRBV9 and J usage is TRBJ1-1; no firm D call. CDR3 nucleotide sequence: TGTGCCAGCAGCGTAGAGATGCGCGCTGAAGCTTTCTTT. Protein sequence: CASSVEMRAEAFF.